This entry lists 2 T cell receptor beta chains sequenced from one sample in a study of blood T cell repertoires in COVID-19. Sequencing was performed with immunoSEQ multiplex PCR; in TCRdb, only in-frame clones are kept and a portion is missing. The sample carries 360,000 or so clones, 90% recorded once. The sequenced sample consisted of peripheral blood. These receptors originate from a young man with active or convalescent COVID-19.

The chain carries TRBV19 and TRBJ2-2; tentatively, D is TRBD1 (5 bases). Trimming shortened V by 3 bases and J by 0 bases, and 20 bases separated the two germline ends. The CDR3 runs to 19 residues. Germline CDR1 LNHDA, CDR2 SQIVND (reference sequence). CDR3 residues: CASSMIGWPGPTNTGELFF. The DNA of the CDR3 is TGTGCCAGTAGTATGATCGGGTGGCCAGGGCCGACGAACACCGGGGAGCTGTTTTTT.

CDR3 in amino acids: CASSPNSGSSFF. CDR3 DNA: TGTGCCAGCAGCCCGAATAGCGGGAGTAGCTTCTTC. The chain couples TRBV7-2 to TRBJ2-1, with TRBD2 matching over 9 bases. The germline gives CDR1 SGHTA, CDR2 FQGNSA. V shed 5 bases, J shed 16 bases, and the junction held 9 bases outside the gene matches. The CDR3 covers 12 residues.